The 29 T cell receptor beta chains below come from one sample, sequenced in a study of CD8+ T cells in alopecia areata. The treatment: oral pan-JAK inhibitor, 5-10 mg twice daily. RNA, once extracted, was reverse transcribed into cDNA for use as the sequencing template. Generated by immunoSEQ multiplex PCR, the TCRdb table keeps only in-frame clones and is missing some. The sample comprises 200,000 to 250,000 clones, about three fifths of which are singletons, and more than 1.5% rests with the top ten. The sequences come from CD4+ T cells sorted from blood, collected at week 4, from a patient treated with tofacitinib. These receptors were taken from a human donor with alopecia areata.

The chain combines TRBV18 with TRBJ1-2; weak D call: TRBD1 (6 bases). Germline lookup yields CDR1 KGHSH and CDR2 LQKENI. The CDR3 sequence is 13 residues long. V dropped 5 bases and J dropped 7 bases, with 14 bases sitting between them. In DNA form, the CDR3 reads TGTGCCAGCTCATCGGGGGCTGGATCTGGCTACACCTTC. This sequence encodes CASSSGAGSGYTF.

On this clone: This sequence may be a read error, since a much larger clone differs from it by one base. The sample contains more than one DNA sequence encoding this CDR3. The chain uses TRBV5-1 and TRBJ1-1; D uncertain. The CDR3 loop spans 13 amino acids. CDR1 SGHRS and CDR2 YFSETQ come from the germline V gene. V was cut by 2 bases and J by 1 base, with 6 bases left in between. CDR3 bases: TGCGCCAGCAGCTTAGGAGGGAACACTGAAGCTTTCTTT. Its translation is CASSLGGNTEAFF. Using reference TRBV5-1 and TRBJ1-1 for the parts outside the CDR3, the full variable domain is KAGVTQTPRYLIKTRGQQVTLSCSPISGHRSVSWYQQTPGQGLQFLFEYFSETQRNKGNFPGRFSGRQFSNSRSEMNVSTLELGDSALYLCASSLGGNTEAFFGQGTRLTVV.

This clone is labeled as medium-sized. The V gene is TRBV7-2, the J gene TRBJ1-6; D unclear. The CDR3 has 15 amino acids. CDR1 is SGHTA, CDR2 FQGNSA, per germline. Trimming removed 1 base from V and 9 bases from J, with 13 bases in between. The CDR3 region is CASSLGTAAGSPLHF. DNA of the CDR3: TGTGCCAGCAGCTTAGGGACGGCAGCAGGTTCACCCCTCCACTTT.

The sample holds a few counts of this clone. The CDR3 loop reads CASSLATGEQFF. The CDR3 DNA reads as TGTGCCAGCAGCTTAGCTACGGGGGAGCAGTTCTTC. J is TRBJ2-1 and V is TRBV7-2; weak D call: TRBD2 (5 bases). The V end was cut by 0 bases, the J end by 10 bases, with 7 bases between. Per germline, CDR1 SGHTA and CDR2 FQGNSA. The CDR3 contains 12 residues. The full variable domain, completed using reference TRBV7-2 and TRBJ2-1, is GAGVSQSPSNKVTEKGKDVELRCDPISGHTALYWYRQSLGQGLEFLIYFQGNSAPDKSGLPSDRFSAERTGGSVSTLTIQRTQQEDSAVYLCASSLATGEQFFGPGTRLTVL.

This clone occurred a few times. The chain recombines TRBV6-4 with TRBJ2-3; 9 bases are shared with TRBD2. The CDR3 totals 15 residues. Trimming at V came to 5 bases and at J to 6 bases, leaving 9 bases not matched to a gene. Germline V CDR1 and CDR2: MRHNA, SNTAGT. CDR3 in DNA: TGTGCCAGCAGTATGAAGCGGGGGGCACGGGATACGCAGTATTTT. Its protein is CASSMKRGARDTQYF.

This clone was observed a few times. This chain joins TRBV29-1 and TRBJ2-3; D uncertain. Trimming took off 2 bases at V and 3 bases at J, with 9 bases between the two ends. CDR1 and CDR2 from the germline V gene are SQVTM and ANQGSEA. The CDR3 is made up of 13 amino acids. CDR3 sequence: CSVESVSTDTQYF. CDR3 coding DNA: TGCAGCGTTGAATCCGTTTCAACAGATACGCAGTATTTT.

V and J are TRBV18 and TRBJ1-2; 8 bases are a match to TRBD1. Germline V lookup: CDR1 KGHSH, CDR2 LQKENI. Unmatched junction bases numbered 3, after V lost 1 base and J lost 8 bases. CDR3 length: 13 amino acids. DNA for the CDR3: TGTGCCAGCTCACCACTGGACAGGGAAGGCTACACCTTC. Its translation is CASSPLDREGYTF.

This clone was recorded only once. This rearrangement joins TRBV12-2 to TRBJ1-5; the table's D call, TRBD1, has no DNA check behind it. TRBV12-2 is described as a pseudogene. This CDR3 has 13 residues. The DNA for the CDR3 is TGTGCAAGTCCGGGACAGGGGTATCAGCCCCAGCATTTT. Protein: CASPGQGYQPQHF.

The chain has TRBV6-5 and TRBJ2-1, with D perhaps TRBD1 or TRBD2 (5 bases each). Germline V gene sequence: CDR1 MNHEY, CDR2 SVGAGI. This CDR3 contains 13 residues. V gave up 6 bases and J gave up 10 bases, with 16 bases separating them. The CDR3 bases are TGTGCCAGCAGCCCCGGGACCCCTTTGGAGCAGTTCTTC. This translates into CASSPGTPLEQFF.

V gene TRBV30 combines with J gene TRBJ1-2; D is ambiguous. This CDR3 contains 11 residues. V gave up 5 bases and J gave up 8 bases, with 12 bases separating them. Germline lookup yields CDR1 GTSNPN and CDR2 SVGIG (reference sequence). Here the CDR3 reads CAWSTGLGYTF. The CDR3 DNA sequence: TGTGCCTGGTCTACCGGTTTGGGCTACACCTTC.

This clone has a handful of counts. V usage is TRBV7-9 and J usage is TRBJ1-2; a possible D gene is TRBD1 (5 bases). Germline V gene lookup returns CDR1 SEHNR and CDR2 FQNEAQ (reference sequence). Trimming cost V 5 bases and J 2 bases, with 12 bases left between them. The CDR3 is made up of 14 amino acids. As DNA, the CDR3 is TGTGCCAGCAGCATCGGGACCACCAACTATGGCTACACCTTC. This codes for CASSIGTTNYGYTF.

The rearrangement links TRBV4-3 to TRBJ2-3, with TRBD2 matching 7 bases. Germline loops: CDR1 LGHNA, CDR2 YSLEER. The J segment lost 3 bases and the V segment lost 2 bases, leaving 11 bases of the junction unmatched. This CDR3 comprises 17 residues. The CDR3 is CASSQRAGSGVTDTQYF. The CDR3 DNA sequence: TGCGCCAGCAGCCAAAGGGCTGGGAGCGGGGTTACAGATACGCAGTATTTT.

This chain uses TRBV7-3 with TRBJ2-1, with 7 bases aligning to TRBD2. CDR3 length equals 15 residues. Germline V gene data show CDR1 as SGHTA and CDR2 as FQGTGA. Germline trimming cut 5 bases from V and 4 bases from J; bases unmatched to any gene: 8. As DNA, the CDR3 is TGTGCCAGCAGCCCCGGACTAGTCTCTTACAATGAGCAGTTCTTC. Its protein product is CASSPGLVSYNEQFF.

The V gene is TRBV30, the J gene TRBJ1-2; a possible D gene is TRBD1 (6 bases). V lost 5 bases and J lost 4, with 17 bases in between. CDR3 size: 14 residues. The germline CDR1 and CDR2 sequences are GTSNPN and SVGIG (reference sequence). CDR3 sequence (DNA): TGTGCCTGGCGGTGGGGGCCAGGGCTCTATGGCTACACCTTC. Amino acid sequence: CAWRWGPGLYGYTF. Variable domain in full (rest from reference TRBV30 and TRBJ1-2): SQTIHQWPATLVQPVGSPLSLECTVEGTSNPNLYWYRQAAGRGLQLLFYSVGIGQISSEVPQNLSASRPQDRQFILSSKKLLLSDSGFYLCAWRWGPGLYGYTFGSGTRLTVV.

The count of this clone is one. The chain recombines TRBV13 with TRBJ2-7; D not resolved. The CDR3 runs 13 residues. V lost 5 bases and J 1 base, leaving 9 bases between the germline ends. In germline, CDR1 is PRHDT, CDR2 FYEKMQ (reference sequence). The CDR3 nucleotides read TGTGCCAGCAGCCCAAGGGCTTCCTACGAGCAGTACTTC. It encodes CASSPRASYEQYF. Together with reference TRBV13 and TRBJ2-7, the CDR3 gives the full variable domain: AAGVIQSPRHLIKEKRETATLKCYPIPRHDTVYWYQQGPGQDPQFLISFYEKMQSDKGSIPDRFSAQQFSDYHSELNMSSLELGDSALYFCASSPRASYEQYFGPGTRLTVT.

This sequence joins TRBV5-1 and TRBJ2-1; D possibly corresponds to TRBD2 (6 bases). The CDR3 runs 15 residues. From germline, CDR1 is SGHRS and CDR2 YFSETQ. Trimming cost V 0 bases and J 8 bases, with 15 bases left between them. The CDR3 loop is CASSLAKGLNDEQFF. CDR3 DNA sequence: TGCGCCAGCAGCTTGGCCAAGGGACTGAATGATGAGCAGTTCTTC.

The chain links TRBV18 to TRBJ2-5; D is tentatively TRBD1 or TRBD2 (6 bases each). Trimming took 3 bases from V and 1 from J, leaving 12 bases between them. The CDR3 has 15 residues. Per germline, CDR1 KGHSH and CDR2 LQKENI. This chain's CDR3 is CASSPRGTTQETQYF. The DNA of the CDR3 is TGTGCCAGCTCACCCCGCGGGACAACCCAAGAGACCCAGTACTTC.

CDR3 DNA sequence: TGTGCCAGCAGGGATCGGGACATTTCTGAAGCTTTCTTT. It yields the protein CASRDRDISEAFF. The V gene is TRBV2, the J gene TRBJ1-1, with TRBD1 as a possible D gene (6 bases). The CDR3 is 13 amino acids. Trimming took off 6 bases at V and 6 bases at J, with 14 bases between the two ends. Germline V gene lookup returns CDR1 SNHLY and CDR2 FYNNEI.

The chain is built from TRBV19 and TRBJ1-3; D gene unclear. The CDR3 totals 12 residues. The V gene's germline CDR1 is LNHDA and CDR2 SQIVND (reference sequence). Trimming cost V 7 bases and J 0 bases, with 4 bases left between them. The CDR3 DNA follows: TGTGCCAGTACGTTCTCTGGAAACACCATATATTTT. It is translated as CASTFSGNTIYF.

V is TRBV12-5 and J is TRBJ2-5, with D perhaps TRBD2 (6 bases). V lost 5 bases and J lost 4, with 14 bases in between. Per germline, CDR1 LGHNT and CDR2 FRNRAP. The length of the CDR3 is 14 residues. The CDR3 spells CASGLSAGPETQYF. The CDR3 DNA is TGTGCTAGTGGTCTCTCAGCGGGTCCAGAGACCCAGTACTTC.

The CDR3 loop is CASSQSPSRAPGNEQFF. The CDR3 region has the DNA TGCGCCAGCAGCCAAAGCCCGTCAAGAGCTCCGGGCAATGAGCAGTTCTTC. The genes are TRBV4-3 and TRBJ2-1, with no clear D. CDR1 LGHNA and CDR2 YSLEER come from the germline V gene. CDR3 length equals 17 residues. V was shortened by 2 bases and J by 6 bases, with 20 bases between the two germline ends.

For this clone: The identical CDR3 is also encoded by other nucleotide sequences in the sample. The gene calls are TRBV30 and TRBJ2-5, with TRBD2 matching over 8 bases. This CDR3 spans 12 amino acids. V gave up 4 bases and J gave up 2 bases; unmatched junction bases: 0. Germline CDR1 and CDR2: GTSNPN and SVGIG (reference sequence). Written as DNA, the CDR3 is TGTGCCTGGACTAGCGGGCAAGAGACCCAGTACTTC. Its protein product is CAWTSGQETQYF.

The chain joins TRBV7-7 to TRBJ2-1, with D possibly TRBD2 on 5 matching bases. The CDR3 is made up of 15 amino acids. The germline V and J ends were trimmed by 5 bases and 5 bases, with 16 bases remaining between them. Per the germline V gene, CDR1 is SSHAT and CDR2 is FNYEAQ (reference sequence). This CDR3 is CASSPFGVQNNEQFF. For the CDR3, the DNA is TGTGCCAGCAGCCCATTCGGGGTGCAGAACAATGAGCAGTTCTTC. Looking up the rest from reference TRBV7-7 and TRBJ2-1 gives the full variable domain: GAGVSQSPRYKVTKRGQDVTLRCDPISSHATLYWYQQALGQGPEFLTYFNYEAQPDKSGLPSDRFSAERPEGSISTLTIQRTEQRDSAMYRCASSPFGVQNNEQFFGPGTRLTVL.

The gene calls are TRBV30 and TRBJ1-6; D call uncertain. Germline V CDR1 and CDR2: GTSNPN, SVGIG (reference sequence). The CDR3 contains 15 residues. Trimming removed 6 bases at V and 11 bases at J, with 23 bases between. The CDR3: CACRKEGAHIAPLHF. Here the CDR3 DNA reads TGTGCCTGTCGGAAAGAAGGAGCACACATTGCACCCCTCCACTTT.

This clone was seen repeatedly, ten times or more. The chain is built from TRBV6-1 and TRBJ2-6; D is unresolved. This CDR3 is built from 16 residues. Looked up from germline, CDR1 is MNHNS and CDR2 is SASEGT. The ends were cut back, 4 bases at V and 0 bases at J, with 10 bases in the middle. This chain's CDR3 is CASSGTVSSGANVLTF. The CDR3 bases are TGTGCCAGCAGTGGTACAGTTAGCTCTGGGGCCAACGTCCTGACTTTC.

J is TRBJ2-6 and V is TRBV5-6; the D call may be TRBD1 or TRBD2 (5 bases each). CDR3 size: 16 residues. The germline V gene has CDR1 SGHDT and CDR2 YYEEEE. Trimming took 3 bases from V and 0 from J, leaving 10 bases between them. The CDR3: CASSSGRNSGANVLTF. CDR3 coding DNA: TGTGCCAGCAGCTCGGGACGGAACTCTGGGGCCAACGTCCTGACTTTC.

This clone was detected only once. This rearrangement joins TRBV29-1 to TRBJ2-7; 8 positions agree with TRBD2. This CDR3 has 14 amino acids. V was clipped by 7 bases and J by 4 bases; unmatched bases: 12. Germline CDR1 and CDR2: SQVTM and ANQGSEA. The CDR3 sequence: CSASTGGAGYEQYF. CDR3 sequence (DNA): TGCAGCGCCTCCACCGGGGGGGCTGGGTACGAGCAGTACTTC.

This chain joins TRBV15 and TRBJ2-5, with TRBD2 as a possible D gene (5 bases). CDR1 is LNHNV and CDR2 is YYDKDF in the germline V gene (reference sequence). The CDR3 extends over 15 amino acids. Trimming took off 0 bases at V and 2 bases at J, with 10 bases between the two ends. The CDR3 nucleotides are TGTGCCACCAGCAGAGATCGGGGAGCGCAAGAGACCCAGTACTTC. Its translation: CATSRDRGAQETQYF. The full variable domain, with the rest looked up from reference TRBV15 and TRBJ2-5, is DAMVIQNPRYQVTQFGKPVTLSCSQTLNHNVMYWYQQKSSQAPKLLFHYYDKDFNNEADTPDNFQSRRPNTSFCFLDIRSPGLGDTAMYLCATSRDRGAQETQYFGPGTRLLVL.

The gene calls are TRBV11-1 and TRBJ1-1; 7 bases align to TRBD1. CDR1 is SGHAT, CDR2 FQDESV, per germline (reference sequence). Trimming at V came to 5 bases and at J to 0 bases, leaving 6 bases not matched to a gene. The CDR3 covers 15 residues. The CDR3 coding sequence is TGTGCCAGCAGCGTAAGACAGGGATTGAACACTGAAGCTTTCTTT. Translating it yields CASSVRQGLNTEAFF.